A selection of T cell receptor beta chains follows, all from one sample in a study of T cell responses to AZD1222 COVID-19 vaccine. Profiled with immunoSEQ multiplex PCR; TCRdb holds only in-frame clones, not every one. The sample includes about 110,000 clones, over 75% of them seen just once. The sample consisted of peripheral blood, taken on day 0 of AZD1222 vaccination. These receptors originate from an adult in good health. CDR3s include the opening cysteine and the closing phenylalanine or tryptophan. The D gene is left open where the match is weak. Size is omitted from some rows. Given values are once, few, many or a class for expanded clones.

CDR3 length,clone size,V gene,D gene,J gene,CDR3 DNA,CDR3 protein
14,.,TRBV6-1,TRBD1,TRBJ1-5,TGTGCCAGCAGTGAGACAGGGGAGGCTCAGCCCCAGCATTTT,CASSETGEAQPQHF
17,few,TRBV7-9,.,TRBJ2-7,TGTGCCAGCAGCCCCTCTCCGGGGACATTCGGCTCCTACGAGCAGTACTTC,CASSPSPGTFGSYEQYF
14,once,TRBV10-2,.,TRBJ1-1,TGCGCCAGCTCATCTGGACTCATGAACACTGAAGCTTTCTTT,CASSSGLMNTEAFF
14,.,TRBV5-1,.,TRBJ2-1,TGCGCCAGCAGCGAGGTCCTAACCTACAATGAGCAGTTCTTC,CASSEVLTYNEQFF
12,.,TRBV28,.,TRBJ1-2,TGTGCCAGCTGGGGGGTTTACTATGGCTACACCTTC,CASWGVYYGYTF
12,.,TRBV12-3/TRBV12-4,.,TRBJ1-3,TGTGCCAGCAGGTCCGGACGAAACACCATATATTTT,CASRSGRNTIYF
12,few,TRBV29-1,.,TRBJ2-7,TGCAGCGATAGGACGTACGGCTACGAGCAGTACTTC,CSDRTYGYEQYF
13,.,TRBV7-8,TRBD1,TRBJ1-2,TGTGCCAGCAGCCCGGACAGGGGCTATGGCTACACCTTC,CASSPDRGYGYTF
12,.,TRBV28,.,TRBJ1-1,TGTGCCAGCAGTTGGAATAGGGAAGAAGCTTTCTTT,CASSWNREEAFF
15,.,TRBV15,.,TRBJ1-5,TGTGCCACCAGCAGAGAGCGGGGCGTGGGTCAGCCCCAGCATTTT,CATSRERGVGQPQHF
16,.,TRBV28,.,TRBJ2-7,TGTGCCAGCAGTTTTCCACCTCCCGTACAGGGATCCGAGCAGTACTTC,CASSFPPPVQGSEQYF
11,few,TRBV28,.,TRBJ2-7,TGTGCCAGCGGCGTCTCCTACGAGCAGTACTTC,CASGVSYEQYF
14,few,TRBV5-4,.,TRBJ1-4,TGTGCCAGCAGTTACCGGGGACTCAATGAAAAACTGTTTTTT,CASSYRGLNEKLFF
12,.,TRBV29-1,TRBD2,TRBJ2-5,TGCAGCGTTGCGGGAGGGCGAGAGACCCAGTACTTC,CSVAGGRETQYF
15,.,TRBV6-5,.,TRBJ2-2,TGTGCCAGCAGTACTCATTTAGCGACCACCGGGGAGCTGTTTTTT,CASSTHLATTGELFF
11,once,TRBV20-1,.,TRBJ2-7,TGCAGTGCTCCGGACGGGTACGAGCAGTACTTC,CSAPDGYEQYF
16,.,TRBV11-3,.,TRBJ1-2,TGTGCCAGCAGCTCACACTGGGGAGGGAGCGACTATGGCTACACCTTC,CASSSHWGGSDYGYTF
12,few,TRBV6-2/TRBV6-3,.,TRBJ2-2,TGTGCCAGCAGCCGTTTCCCGGGGGAGCTGTTTTTT,CASSRFPGELFF
15,.,TRBV10-3,.,TRBJ2-7,TGTGCCATCAGTGCGACAGGTTCGGCCACCTACGAGCAGTACTTC,CAISATGSATYEQYF
14,few,TRBV7-2,.,TRBJ2-5,TGTGCCAGCAGCTCCCCACGGGTTCAAGAGACCCAGTACTTC,CASSSPRVQETQYF
16,few,TRBV28,.,TRBJ1-4,TGTGCCAGCAGTTTAATGGGGGCCGCAACTAATGAAAAACTGTTTTTT,CASSLMGAATNEKLFF
14,once,TRBV12-5,.,TRBJ2-7,TGTGCTAGTGGTTTACAGGGGGGGGCCTACGAGCAGTACTTC,CASGLQGGAYEQYF
15,.,TRBV27,.,TRBJ1-1,TGTGCCAGCAGTTTAATAGGGGGTCGGAACACTGAAGCTTTCTTT,CASSLIGGRNTEAFF
14,.,TRBV27,.,TRBJ1-4,TGTGCCAGCAGTTTATCAGGGGGTCGGGAAAAACTGTTTTTT,CASSLSGGREKLFF
11,.,TRBV29-1,.,TRBJ2-7,TGCAGCGTTGACAGTTCCTACGAGCAGTACTTC,CSVDSSYEQYF
15,.,TRBV15,.,TRBJ2-3,TGTGCCACCAGCAGAGATGGTGCCCCGGGGGATACGCAGTATTTT,CATSRDGAPGDTQYF
13,.,TRBV2,.,TRBJ2-1,TGTGCCAGCAGTCAGACTAGTTCCCATGAGCAGTTCTTC,CASSQTSSHEQFF
13,.,TRBV24-1,TRBD2,TRBJ2-5,TGTGCCACCAGTGATTCGGGGGGGGAGACCCAGTACTTC,CATSDSGGETQYF
15,.,TRBV28,.,TRBJ1-2,TGTGCCAGCAGACCCACGACAGGAGCTAACTATGGCTACACCTTC,CASRPTTGANYGYTF
11,many,TRBV14,.,TRBJ2-7,TGTGCCAGCAGCCAAGCCCACGAGCAGTACTTC,CASSQAHEQYF
15,.,TRBV7-8,TRBD1,TRBJ2-7,TGTGCCAGCAGCTTTCGGGGGACAGGAGCCTACGAGCAGTACTTC,CASSFRGTGAYEQYF
15,.,TRBV2,.,TRBJ2-2,TGTGCCAGCAGTGTTCGGACTCGAATTACCGGGGAGCTGTTTTTT,CASSVRTRITGELFF
16,.,TRBV6-2/TRBV6-3,TRBD1,TRBJ2-2,TGTGCCAGCAGTTACTGGGACAGGGGGCTGACCGGGGAGCTGTTTTTT,CASSYWDRGLTGELFF
15,once,TRBV11-3,TRBD1,TRBJ1-6,TGTGCCAGCAGCCCGCCAGGGGGGGGAAATTCACCCCTCCACTTT,CASSPPGGGNSPLHF
15,.,TRBV27,.,TRBJ1-5,TGTGCCAGCAGTTTGACAGGAGGTGTTATTCAGCCCCAGCATTTT,CASSLTGGVIQPQHF
15,.,TRBV5-5,TRBD2,TRBJ2-5,TGTGCCAGCAGCTCGACTAGCGGGGGCCGGGAGACCCAGTACTTC,CASSSTSGGRETQYF
15,.,TRBV28,TRBD2,TRBJ2-4,TGTGCCAGCAGTGAGAGCGGGGCATCCAAAAACATTCAGTACTTC,CASSESGASKNIQYF
15,few,TRBV27,.,TRBJ1-1,TGTGCCAGCAGACTGGTGGTAGGGGGTAACACTGAAGCTTTCTTT,CASRLVVGGNTEAFF
15,once,TRBV2,TRBD2,TRBJ2-1,TGTGCCAGCAGTGAAGAGCGGGGGGCTTTCAATGAGCAGTTCTTC,CASSEERGAFNEQFF
16,.,TRBV7-6,TRBD2,TRBJ2-1,TGTGCCAGCAGCACCAACTCGGGACTAGCGAACAATGAGCAGTTCTTC,CASSTNSGLANNEQFF
14,.,TRBV4-3,.,TRBJ2-7,TGCGCCAGCAGCCGAACTAGGTTTTCCGACGAGCAGTACTTC,CASSRTRFSDEQYF
13,.,TRBV19,.,TRBJ1-4,TGTGCCGGAGGGACAAGGGACGGTGAAAAACTGTTTTTT,CAGGTRDGEKLFF
13,.,TRBV30,TRBD2,TRBJ2-2,TGTGCCTGGAGTGAGACTAGCGGCGGGGAGCTGTTTTTT,CAWSETSGGELFF
15,.,TRBV12-5,TRBD1,TRBJ1-5,TGTGCTAGTGGCCAAGGGACAGGCGGGGGAGGGCCCCAGCATTTT,CASGQGTGGGGPQHF
15,.,TRBV28,TRBD1,TRBJ1-1,TGTGCCAGCGTAGACAGGGGCAAGATTGACACTGAAGCTTTCTTT,CASVDRGKIDTEAFF
14,.,TRBV28,.,TRBJ1-6,TGTGCCAGCAGTGCACGTGGGGCCCTTTCACCCCTCCACTTT,CASSARGALSPLHF
12,few,TRBV28,.,TRBJ1-6,TGTGCCAGCAGTTTTTTGGGTTCACCCCTCCACTTT,CASSFLGSPLHF
12,.,TRBV7-2,TRBD1,TRBJ1-1,TGTGCCAGCAGCTTAACAAGGGGGCACGCTTTCTTT,CASSLTRGHAFF
13,.,TRBV19,TRBD1,TRBJ1-4,TGTGCCAGTAGGGGGACAGGGAATGAAAAACTGTTTTTT,CASRGTGNEKLFF
19,.,TRBV3-1/TRBV3-2,.,TRBJ1-1,TGTGCCAGCAGCCAAGACCACCCATCCCTAGTCAGTAGGAACACTGAAGCTTTCTTT,CASSQDHPSLVSRNTEAFF
14,.,TRBV3-1/TRBV3-2,.,TRBJ2-7,TGTGCCAGCAGCCATTCCAGGGAGGCCTACGAGCAGTACTTC,CASSHSREAYEQYF
15,once,TRBV5-4,TRBD1,TRBJ2-3,TGTGCCAGCAGCTTGGGGGGACAGAAGGGAGATACGCAGTATTTT,CASSLGGQKGDTQYF
12,.,TRBV24-1,.,TRBJ2-3,TGTGCCACCAGTGATTTTTCAAACGAGCAGTATTTT,CATSDFSNEQYF
13,.,TRBV30,.,TRBJ1-1,TGTGCCTGGAGTCGCGGCCAAAACACTGAAGCTTTCTTT,CAWSRGQNTEAFF
12,.,TRBV11-3,.,TRBJ1-1,TGTGCCAGCCAGGGGCCGGTCCCTGAAGCTTTCTTT,CASQGPVPEAFF
15,.,TRBV10-3,.,TRBJ2-2,TGTGCCATCAGTGAGACAGGAAAGAGCTCCGGGGAGCTGTTTTTT,CAISETGKSSGELFF
13,.,TRBV25-1,.,TRBJ2-1,TGTGCCAGCAGTAGGGGGACCTACAATGAGCAGTTCTTC,CASSRGTYNEQFF